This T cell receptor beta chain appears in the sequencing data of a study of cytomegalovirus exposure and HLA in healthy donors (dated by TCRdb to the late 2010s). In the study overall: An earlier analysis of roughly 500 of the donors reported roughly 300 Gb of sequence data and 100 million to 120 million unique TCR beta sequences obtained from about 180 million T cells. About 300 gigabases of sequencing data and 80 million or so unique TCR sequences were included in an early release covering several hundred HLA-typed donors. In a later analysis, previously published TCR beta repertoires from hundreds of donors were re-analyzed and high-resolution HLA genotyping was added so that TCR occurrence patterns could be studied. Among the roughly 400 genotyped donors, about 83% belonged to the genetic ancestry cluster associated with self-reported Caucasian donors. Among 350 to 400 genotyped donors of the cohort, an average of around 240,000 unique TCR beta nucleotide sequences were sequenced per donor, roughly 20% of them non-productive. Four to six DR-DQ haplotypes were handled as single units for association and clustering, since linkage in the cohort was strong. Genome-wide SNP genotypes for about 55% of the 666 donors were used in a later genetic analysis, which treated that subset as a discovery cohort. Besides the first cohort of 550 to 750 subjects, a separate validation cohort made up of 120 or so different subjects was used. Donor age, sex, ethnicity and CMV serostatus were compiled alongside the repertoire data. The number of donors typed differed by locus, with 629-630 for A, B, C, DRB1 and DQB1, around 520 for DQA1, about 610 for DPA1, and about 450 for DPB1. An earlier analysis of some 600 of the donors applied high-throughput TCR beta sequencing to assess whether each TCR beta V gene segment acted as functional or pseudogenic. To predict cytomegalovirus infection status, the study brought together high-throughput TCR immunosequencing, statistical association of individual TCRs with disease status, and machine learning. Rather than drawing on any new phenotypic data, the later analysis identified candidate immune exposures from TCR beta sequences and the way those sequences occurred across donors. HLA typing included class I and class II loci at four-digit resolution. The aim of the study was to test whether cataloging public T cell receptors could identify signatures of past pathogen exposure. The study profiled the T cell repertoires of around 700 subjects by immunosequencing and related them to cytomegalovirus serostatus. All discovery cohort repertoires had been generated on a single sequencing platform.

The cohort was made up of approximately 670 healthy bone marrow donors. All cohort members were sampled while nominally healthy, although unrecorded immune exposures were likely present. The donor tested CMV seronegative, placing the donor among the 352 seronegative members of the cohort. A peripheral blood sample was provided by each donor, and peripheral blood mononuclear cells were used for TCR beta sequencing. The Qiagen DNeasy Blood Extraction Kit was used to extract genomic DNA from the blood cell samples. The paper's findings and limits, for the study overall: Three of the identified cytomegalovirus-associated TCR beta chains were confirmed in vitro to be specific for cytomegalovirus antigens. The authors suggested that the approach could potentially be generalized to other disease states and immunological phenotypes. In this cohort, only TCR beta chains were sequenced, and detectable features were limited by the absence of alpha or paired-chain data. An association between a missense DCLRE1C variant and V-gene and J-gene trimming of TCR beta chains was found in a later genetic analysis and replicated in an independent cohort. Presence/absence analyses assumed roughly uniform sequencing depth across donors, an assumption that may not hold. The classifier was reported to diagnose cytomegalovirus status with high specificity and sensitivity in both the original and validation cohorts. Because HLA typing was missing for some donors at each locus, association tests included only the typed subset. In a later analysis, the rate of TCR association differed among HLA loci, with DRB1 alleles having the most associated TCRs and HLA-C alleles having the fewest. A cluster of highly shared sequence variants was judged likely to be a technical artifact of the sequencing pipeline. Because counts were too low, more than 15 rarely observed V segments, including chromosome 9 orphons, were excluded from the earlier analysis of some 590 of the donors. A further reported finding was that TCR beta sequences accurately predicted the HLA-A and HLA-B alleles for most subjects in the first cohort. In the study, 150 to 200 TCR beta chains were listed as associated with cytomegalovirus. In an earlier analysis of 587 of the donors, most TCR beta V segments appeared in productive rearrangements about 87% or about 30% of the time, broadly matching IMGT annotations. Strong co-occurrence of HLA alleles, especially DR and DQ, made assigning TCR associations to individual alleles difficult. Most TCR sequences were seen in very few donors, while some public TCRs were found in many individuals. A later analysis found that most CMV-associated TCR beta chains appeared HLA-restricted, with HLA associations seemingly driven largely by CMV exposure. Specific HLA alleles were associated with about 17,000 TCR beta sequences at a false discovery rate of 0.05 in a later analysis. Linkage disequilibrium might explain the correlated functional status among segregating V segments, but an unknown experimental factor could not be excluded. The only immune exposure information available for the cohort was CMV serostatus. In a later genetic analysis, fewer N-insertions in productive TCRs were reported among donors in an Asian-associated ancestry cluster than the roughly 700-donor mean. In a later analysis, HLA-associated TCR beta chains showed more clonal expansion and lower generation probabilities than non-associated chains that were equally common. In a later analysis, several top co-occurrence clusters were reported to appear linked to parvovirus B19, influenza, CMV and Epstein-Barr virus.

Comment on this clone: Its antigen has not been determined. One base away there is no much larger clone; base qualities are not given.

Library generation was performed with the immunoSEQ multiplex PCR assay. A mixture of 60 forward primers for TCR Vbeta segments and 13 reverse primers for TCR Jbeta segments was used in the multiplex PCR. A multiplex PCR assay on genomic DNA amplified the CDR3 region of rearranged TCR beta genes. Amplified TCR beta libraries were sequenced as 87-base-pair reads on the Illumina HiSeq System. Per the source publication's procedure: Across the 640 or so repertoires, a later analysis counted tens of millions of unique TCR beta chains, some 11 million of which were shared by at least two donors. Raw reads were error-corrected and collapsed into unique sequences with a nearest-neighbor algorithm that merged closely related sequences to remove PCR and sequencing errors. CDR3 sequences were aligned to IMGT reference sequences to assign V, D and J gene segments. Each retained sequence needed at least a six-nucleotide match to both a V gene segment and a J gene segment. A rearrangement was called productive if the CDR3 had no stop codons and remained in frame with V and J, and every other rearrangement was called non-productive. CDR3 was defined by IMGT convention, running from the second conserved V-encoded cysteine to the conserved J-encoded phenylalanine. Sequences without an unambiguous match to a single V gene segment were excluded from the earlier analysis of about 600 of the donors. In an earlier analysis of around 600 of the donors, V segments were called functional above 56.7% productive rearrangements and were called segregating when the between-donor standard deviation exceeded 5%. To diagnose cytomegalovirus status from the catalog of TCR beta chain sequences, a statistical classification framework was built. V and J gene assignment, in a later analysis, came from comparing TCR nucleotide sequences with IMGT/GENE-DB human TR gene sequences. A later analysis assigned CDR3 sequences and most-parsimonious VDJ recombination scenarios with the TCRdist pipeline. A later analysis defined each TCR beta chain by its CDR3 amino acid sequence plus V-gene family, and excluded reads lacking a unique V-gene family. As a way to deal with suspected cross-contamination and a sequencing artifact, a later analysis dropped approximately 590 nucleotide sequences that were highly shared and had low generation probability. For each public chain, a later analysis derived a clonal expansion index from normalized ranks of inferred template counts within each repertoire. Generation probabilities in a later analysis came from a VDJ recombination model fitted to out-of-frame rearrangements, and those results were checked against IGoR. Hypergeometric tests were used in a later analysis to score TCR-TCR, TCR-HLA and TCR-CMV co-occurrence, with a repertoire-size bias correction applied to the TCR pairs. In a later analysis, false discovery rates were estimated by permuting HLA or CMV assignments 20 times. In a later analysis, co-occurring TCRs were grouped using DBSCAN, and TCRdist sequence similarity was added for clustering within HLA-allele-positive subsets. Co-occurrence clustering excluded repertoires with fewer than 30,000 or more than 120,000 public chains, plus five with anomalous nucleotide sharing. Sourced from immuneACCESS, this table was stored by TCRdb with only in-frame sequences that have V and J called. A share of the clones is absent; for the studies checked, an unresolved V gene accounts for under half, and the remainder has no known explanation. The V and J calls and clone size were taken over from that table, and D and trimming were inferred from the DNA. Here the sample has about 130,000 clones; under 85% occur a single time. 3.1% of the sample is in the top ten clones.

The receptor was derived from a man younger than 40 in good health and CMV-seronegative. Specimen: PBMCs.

CDR3 protein: CASSDLGGNSPLHF. The nucleotide sequence is TGTGCCAGCAGTGACTTGGGAGGTAATTCACCCCTCCACTTT. The chain uses TRBV6-4 and TRBJ1-6, with the D gene not clear enough to name. Based on the germline V gene, the CDR1 and CDR2 sequences are MRHNA and SNTAGT. Trimming takes 1 base from V and 6 bases from J, and the germline ends sit 7 bases apart. From the cysteine through the phenylalanine, the CDR3 covers 14 amino acids. Only the CDR3 DNA is retained, 42 bases long and in frame from the first base.